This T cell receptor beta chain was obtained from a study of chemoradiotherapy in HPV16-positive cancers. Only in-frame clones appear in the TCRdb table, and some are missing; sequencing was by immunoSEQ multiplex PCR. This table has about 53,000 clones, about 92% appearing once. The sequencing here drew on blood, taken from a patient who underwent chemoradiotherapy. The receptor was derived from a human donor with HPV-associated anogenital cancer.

CDR3 region: CASTASGGTQETQYF. The CDR3 DNA reads as TGTGCCAGCACCGCTAGCGGGGGGACTCAAGAGACCCAGTACTTC. V usage is TRBV9 and J usage is TRBJ2-5; 11 positions match TRBD2. V was pared by 6 bases and J by 2 bases, with 6 bases of the junction left unmatched. The CDR3 totals 15 residues. Germline CDR1 is SGDLS and CDR2 is YYNGEE. Filled out from reference TRBV9 and TRBJ2-5, the complete variable domain reads DSGVTQTPKHLITATGQRVTLRCSPRSGDLSVYWYQQSLDQGLQFLIQYYNGEERAKGNILERFSAQQFPDLHSELNLSSLELGDSALYFCASTASGGTQETQYFGPGTRLLVL.